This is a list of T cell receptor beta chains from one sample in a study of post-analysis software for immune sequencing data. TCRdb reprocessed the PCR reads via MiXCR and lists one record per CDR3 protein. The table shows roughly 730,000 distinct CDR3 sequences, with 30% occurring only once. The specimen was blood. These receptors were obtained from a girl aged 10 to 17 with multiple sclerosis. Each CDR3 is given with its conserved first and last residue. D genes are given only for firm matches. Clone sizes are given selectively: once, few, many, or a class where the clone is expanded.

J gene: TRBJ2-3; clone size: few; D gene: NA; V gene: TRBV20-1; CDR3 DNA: TGCAGTGCTAGAGAGCGGGGTCCCGCAGATACGCAGTATTTT; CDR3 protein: CSARERGPADTQYF
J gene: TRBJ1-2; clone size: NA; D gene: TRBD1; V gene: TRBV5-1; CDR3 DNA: TGCGCCAGCAGCTTGTTAGGGACAGGGGAAGGCTACACCTTC; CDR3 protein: CASSLLGTGEGYTF
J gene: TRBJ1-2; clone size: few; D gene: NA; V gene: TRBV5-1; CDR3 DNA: TGCGCCAGCAGCCGGACGGAGGGACGAACCTATGGCTACACCTTC; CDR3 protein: CASSRTEGRTYGYTF
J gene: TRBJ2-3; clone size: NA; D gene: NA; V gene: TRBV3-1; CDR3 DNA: TGTGCCAGCAGCTGGAACCGGGGGGATACGCAGTATTTT; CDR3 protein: CASSWNRGDTQYF
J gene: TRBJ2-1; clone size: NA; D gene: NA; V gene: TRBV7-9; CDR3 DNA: TGTGCCAGCACTCACGGGGCCGATCCCAATGAGCAGTTCTTC; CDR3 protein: CASTHGADPNEQFF
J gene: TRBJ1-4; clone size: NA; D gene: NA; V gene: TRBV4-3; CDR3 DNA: TGCGCCAGCAGCCAAGTCCGGGGGACTAATGAAAAACTGTTTTTT; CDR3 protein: CASSQVRGTNEKLFF
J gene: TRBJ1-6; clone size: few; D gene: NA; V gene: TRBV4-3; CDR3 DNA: TGCGCCAGCAGCCAAGTACTTTCGGGGCGCCATTCACCCCTCCACTTT; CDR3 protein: CASSQVLSGRHSPLHF
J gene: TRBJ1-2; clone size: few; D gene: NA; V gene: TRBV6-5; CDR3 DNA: TGTGCCAGCAGACCCAGACAAGACCTAGGGGGCTACACCTTC; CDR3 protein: CASRPRQDLGGYTF
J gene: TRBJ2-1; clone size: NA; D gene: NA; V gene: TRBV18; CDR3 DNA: TGTGCCAGCTCACCACCGCTGGATTCCTACAATGAGCAGTTCTTC; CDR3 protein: CASSPPLDSYNEQFF
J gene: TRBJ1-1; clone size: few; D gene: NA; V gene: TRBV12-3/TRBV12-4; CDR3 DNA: TGTGCCAGCAGTTTAGGGCGGCCCACTGAAGCTTTCTTT; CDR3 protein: CASSLGRPTEAFF
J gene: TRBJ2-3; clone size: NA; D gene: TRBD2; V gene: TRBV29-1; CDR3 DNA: TGCAGCCCCTTGGCAGCGGGAGGTACAGATACGCAGTATTTT; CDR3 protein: CSPLAAGGTDTQYF
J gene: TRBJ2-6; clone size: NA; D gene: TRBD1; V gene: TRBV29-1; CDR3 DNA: TGCAGCGTTGGGGACAGGCTATGGACTGGGGCCAACGTCCTGACTTTC; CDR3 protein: CSVGDRLWTGANVLTF
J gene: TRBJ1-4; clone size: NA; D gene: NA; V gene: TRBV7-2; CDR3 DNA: TGTGCCAGCAGCTACACCGGATCAACTAATGAAAAACTGTTTTTT; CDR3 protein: CASSYTGSTNEKLFF
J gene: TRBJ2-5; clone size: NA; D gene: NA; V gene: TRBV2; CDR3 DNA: TGTGCCAGCAGTGAACTGTGGGTGGGTCGCCAAGAGACCCAGTACTTC; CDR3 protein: CASSELWVGRQETQYF
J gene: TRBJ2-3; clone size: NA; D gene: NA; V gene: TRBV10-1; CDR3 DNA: TGCGCCAGCAGTCCCAGACTTCCCACAGATACGCAGTATTTT; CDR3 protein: CASSPRLPTDTQYF
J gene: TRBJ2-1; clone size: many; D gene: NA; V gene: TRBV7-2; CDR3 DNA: TGTGCCAGCAGCGGACAGCAAGGGCGCAATGAGCAGTTCTTC; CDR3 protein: CASSGQQGRNEQFF
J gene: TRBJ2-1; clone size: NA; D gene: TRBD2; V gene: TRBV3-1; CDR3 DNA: TGTGCCAGCAGCCAAGTGCCCAGCGGGGGGACAAATGAGCAGTTCTTC; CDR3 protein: CASSQVPSGGTNEQFF
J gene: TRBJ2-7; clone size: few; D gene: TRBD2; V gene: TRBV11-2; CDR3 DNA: TGTGCCAGCAGTCGCGGGGGAAAGGAGATCCAGTACTTC; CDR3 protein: CASSRGGKEIQYF
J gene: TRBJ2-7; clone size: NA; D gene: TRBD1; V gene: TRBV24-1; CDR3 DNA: TGTGCCACCAGTGATACCGGGACAGGGACGTACGAGCAGTACTTC; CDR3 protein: CATSDTGTGTYEQYF
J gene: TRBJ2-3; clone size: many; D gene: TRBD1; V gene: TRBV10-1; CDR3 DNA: TGCGCCAGCAGCGGTGGGACAGGGATCACAGATACGCAGTATTTT; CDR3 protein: CASSGGTGITDTQYF
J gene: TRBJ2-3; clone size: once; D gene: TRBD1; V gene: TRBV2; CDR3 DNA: TGTGCCAGCAGGGAACGGGACAGAGCAGATACGCAGTATTTT; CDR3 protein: CASRERDRADTQYF
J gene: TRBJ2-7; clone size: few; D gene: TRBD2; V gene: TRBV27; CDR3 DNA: TGTGCCAGCAGTTTATCGCGCGGGAGCTTCTACGAGCAGTACTTC; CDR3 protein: CASSLSRGSFYEQYF
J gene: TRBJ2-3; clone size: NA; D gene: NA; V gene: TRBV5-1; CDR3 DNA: TGCGCCAGCAGCTTGGCTAGCGCTCGTGGGGATACGCAGTATTTT; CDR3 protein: CASSLASARGDTQYF
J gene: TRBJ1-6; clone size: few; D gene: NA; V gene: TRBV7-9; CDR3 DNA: TGTGCCAGCAGCCCGGCGGGGAATTCACCCCTCCACTTT; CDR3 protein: CASSPAGNSPLHF
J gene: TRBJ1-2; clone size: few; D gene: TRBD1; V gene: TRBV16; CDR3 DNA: TGTGCCAGCACACTAAGAGGACAGGGTCCTGGGGGCTACACCTTC; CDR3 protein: CASTLRGQGPGGYTF